Presented here are 26 T cell receptor beta chains from one specimen sequenced in a study of blood T cells in healthy people across ages. Primers used in a second PCR of roughly 6 to 12 cycles were a sample-barcoded 5' primer and a J-beta primer mix. MiXCR, run by TCRdb on the 5' RACE reads, gives a single entry per CDR3 protein. The sample has around 1.5 million distinct CDR3 sequences; about 32% are singletons. The material sequenced was blood. The receptors originated from a woman in her twenties or thirties in good health.

Concerning this clonotype: One end of the junction does not line up with germline, which may come from a read error. This chain connects TRBV7-3 to TRBJ1-4, with D unresolved. CDR3 size: 23 residues. Germline-derived CDR1 and CDR2 are SGHTA and FQGTGA. This chain's CDR3 is CASSQHFRRRDRVQLPSNEKPFF. In DNA, the CDR3 is TGTGCCAGCAGCCAACATTTCCGGCGCCGAGACCGCGTCCAACTTCCAAGTAATGAAAAACCGTTTTTT.

This clonotype was recorded a few times. This chain uses TRBV15 with TRBJ2-1, with TRBD1 matching over 8 bases. V was pared by 0 bases and J by 7 bases, with 5 bases of the junction left unmatched. Germline lookup yields CDR1 LNHNV and CDR2 YYDKDF (reference sequence). This CDR3 comprises 15 residues. CDR3 sequence reads: CATSRDRTGRNEQFF. The CDR3 DNA follows: TGTGCCACCAGCAGAGACCGGACAGGGAGGAATGAGCAGTTCTTC.

The gene calls are TRBV6-1 and TRBJ2-5; TRBD2 might be the D (7 bases). The CDR3 is 14 residues long. The V end was cut by 3 bases, the J end by 5 bases, with 13 bases between. In germline, CDR1 is MNHNS, CDR2 SASEGT. The CDR3 coding sequence is TGTGCCAGCAGTGAGCGGGGGCCGTCGGAGACCCAGTACTTC. Its protein product is CASSERGPSETQYF.

The chain has TRBV10-3 and TRBJ2-7, with D hard to call. The CDR3 consists of 12 residues. The V end was cut by 7 bases, the J end by 6 bases, with 13 bases between. Germline CDR1 and CDR2: ENHRY and SYGVKD. Here the CDR3 reads CAITNKAGEQYF. The DNA for the CDR3 is TGTGCCATCACCAACAAGGCAGGCGAGCAGTACTTC.

V and J are TRBV3-1 and TRBJ2-1; TRBD2 matches 9 bases. After removal of 1 base from V and 8 bases from J, the junction contained 9 bases not matched to a gene. The CDR3 sequence is 16 residues long. Germline V gene lookup returns CDR1 LGHDT and CDR2 YNNKEL (reference sequence). In DNA, the CDR3 is TGTGCCAGCAGCCAAGCCCCCGCGGGAGGGCCTTATGAGCAGTTCTTC. It is translated as CASSQAPAGGPYEQFF.

This chain uses TRBV13 with TRBJ2-1; 9 bases are shared with TRBD2. The CDR3 sequence is 15 residues long. The junction had 11 bases not matched to a gene; V was cut back by 5 bases and J by 9 bases. Looked up from germline, CDR1 is PRHDT and CDR2 is FYEKMQ (reference sequence). CDR3 in DNA: TGTGCCAGCAGCCAAAACGGCGGGGGGGTATTTGAGCAGTTCTTC. As protein: CASSQNGGGVFEQFF.

The chain combines TRBV7-3 with TRBJ1-2; TRBD1 agrees at 9 bases. Germline V CDR1 and CDR2: SGHTA, FQGTGA. CDR3 length: 14 amino acids. Trimming took 2 bases from V and 10 from J; bases not matched to a gene: 8. In nucleotides, the CDR3 is TGTGCCAGCAGCTTAGCAGCGGGACAGGGACCCTACACCTTC. Translation gives CASSLAAGQGPYTF.

This clonotype occurred a few times. This chain links TRBV12-3 or TRBV12-4 with TRBJ2-2; D tentatively reads TRBD1 or TRBD2 (5 bases each). The V end was cut by 6 bases, the J end by 6 bases, with 14 bases between. The CDR3 runs 14 residues. CDR3 region: CASRTGPAAGELFF. CDR3 sequence (DNA): TGTGCCAGCAGAACGGGACCCGCTGCCGGGGAGCTGTTTTTT.

The chain uses TRBV15 and TRBJ2-1; tentative D call: TRBD1 (6 bases). Germline V gene lookup returns CDR1 LNHNV and CDR2 YYDKDF (reference sequence). The CDR3 is 16 residues long. V was trimmed by 1 base and J by 0 bases, leaving 10 bases between them. The CDR3 region has the DNA TGTGCCACCAGCAGAGCGGGACAAGGCTCCTACAATGAGCAGTTCTTC. Translated: CATSRAGQGSYNEQFF.

Many counts were recorded for this clonotype. This chain connects TRBV29-1 to TRBJ2-5; D ambiguous. Trimming took off 3 bases at V and 1 base at J, with 6 bases between the two ends. Looked up from germline, CDR1 is SQVTM and CDR2 is ANQGSEA. This CDR3 spans 12 amino acids. CDR3 nucleotides: TGCAGCGTTGAGAAGGGCCAAGAGACCCAGTACTTC. As protein: CSVEKGQETQYF.

This chain uses TRBV12-3 or TRBV12-4 with TRBJ1-1; possibly TRBD1 for D (6 bases). The CDR3 covers 14 residues. V lost 6 bases, J lost 0 bases, and 11 bases lay in between. The CDR3 sequence: CASRETGLNTEAFF. CDR3 DNA: TGTGCCAGCAGGGAGACAGGCTTGAACACTGAAGCTTTCTTT.

This clonotype was found a few times. The chain links TRBV27 to TRBJ2-5, with D possibly being TRBD2 (6 bases). The CDR3 runs 16 residues. V was trimmed by 3 bases and J by 5 bases, leaving 19 bases between them. Germline V gene lookup returns CDR1 MNHEY and CDR2 SMNVEV (reference sequence). The CDR3 spells CASSFGTSIKGETQYF. The CDR3 nucleotides are TGTGCCAGCAGTTTCGGGACTTCTATCAAGGGGGAGACCCAGTACTTC.

The rearrangement joins TRBV29-1 to TRBJ2-4; D is uncertain. Germline V lookup: CDR1 SQVTM, CDR2 ANQGSEA. Trimming left V 6 bases short and J 13 bases short, with 19 bases between. This CDR3 is 12 amino acids long. The CDR3 loop is CSVSDGTYGQYF. The CDR3 region has the DNA TGCAGCGTCTCGGACGGTACCTACGGGCAGTACTTC.

This clonotype has just a few counts. This chain uses TRBV28 with TRBJ2-4; 7 positions agree with TRBD1. The CDR3 extends over 14 amino acids. After removal of 10 bases from V and 3 bases from J, the junction contained 9 bases not matched to a gene. CDR1 is MDHEN, CDR2 SYDVKM, per germline. Here the CDR3 DNA reads TGTGCCACCTTAGACAGGGTCGGCAAAAACATTCAGTACTTC. Amino acids: CATLDRVGKNIQYF.

This clonotype was recorded a few times. The rearrangement joins TRBV20-1 to TRBJ1-5, with a possible D match to TRBD1 (5 bases). The CDR3 covers 16 residues. Germline CDR1 and CDR2: DFQATT and SNEGSKA (reference sequence). The germline V and J ends were trimmed by 6 bases and 6 bases, with 24 bases remaining between them. The CDR3 loop is CSAAQGGGTVGQPQHF. CDR3 coding DNA: TGCAGTGCGGCCCAGGGCGGGGGTACGGTGGGTCAGCCCCAGCATTTT.

This clonotype was observed a few times. The chain links TRBV9 to TRBJ2-7; 8 nucleotides align to TRBD2. This CDR3 spans 15 amino acids. After removal of 0 bases from V and 4 bases from J, the junction contained 6 bases not matched to a gene. Germline V gene data show CDR1 as SGDLS and CDR2 as YYNGEE. The DNA for the CDR3 is TGTGCCAGCAGCGTAGTGGCGGGGGGAGGTTACGAGCAGTACTTC. Encoded protein: CASSVVAGGGYEQYF.

The chain uses TRBV7-2 and TRBJ2-3; D not certain. The CDR3 has 11 amino acids. In germline, CDR1 is SGHTA, CDR2 FQGNSA. The germline V and J ends were trimmed by 1 base and 7 bases, with 3 bases remaining between them. CDR3 nucleotides: TGTGCCAGCAGCTTAGATTATACGCAGTATTTT. It yields the protein CASSLDYTQYF.

This clonotype was observed many times. This chain links TRBV27 with TRBJ2-3, with D possibly being TRBD2 (6 bases). CDR3 length equals 15 residues. Per germline, CDR1 MNHEY and CDR2 SMNVEV (reference sequence). Trimming took 7 bases from V and 0 from J, leaving 14 bases between them. CDR3 loop: CASKLGGGSTDTQYF. CDR3 nucleotides: TGTGCCAGCAAATTGGGGGGAGGAAGCACAGATACGCAGTATTTT.

The V gene is TRBV27, the J gene TRBJ2-1; D uncertain. The CDR3 totals 16 residues. V gave up 5 bases and J gave up 0 bases, with 14 bases separating them. In germline, CDR1 is MNHEY, CDR2 SMNVEV (reference sequence). In DNA, the CDR3 is TGTGCCAGCAGTCCGGCAGACACGAGCTCCTACAATGAGCAGTTCTTC. Translation gives CASSPADTSSYNEQFF.

This sequence joins TRBV20-1 and TRBJ2-5, with TRBD2 identical over 14 bases. The J call may be faulty, since TRBJ2-7 better matches the DNA end. Germline lookup yields CDR1 DFQATT and CDR2 SNEGSKA (reference sequence). The CDR3 contains 15 residues. CDR3: CSAKRLAGGPGEQYF. The CDR3 nucleotides are TGCAGTGCTAAGCGACTAGCGGGGGGGCCGGGCGAGCAGTACTTC.

The rearrangement uses TRBV20-1 and TRBJ1-2; no reliable D call. Looked up from germline, CDR1 is DFQATT and CDR2 is SNEGSKA (reference sequence). V lost 6 bases to trimming and J lost 2 bases, with 7 bases between them. The CDR3 extends over 11 amino acids. CDR3 bases: TGCAGTGCCGGCATAAACTATGGCTACACCTTC. It yields the protein CSAGINYGYTF.

The gene calls are TRBV28 and TRBJ2-1, with D maybe TRBD2 (5 bases). Germline V lookup: CDR1 MDHEN, CDR2 SYDVKM. V was clipped by 6 bases and J by 7 bases, with 19 bases between them. This CDR3 is 15 amino acids long. CDR3 in amino acids: CASSNLFGVVNEQFF. In DNA, the CDR3 is TGTGCCAGCAGCAATCTCTTCGGGGTGGTAAATGAGCAGTTCTTC.

There are many counts of this clonotype. The chain has TRBV7-6 and TRBJ2-6, with D hard to call. V lost 5 bases, J lost 0 bases, and 8 bases lay in between. Germline CDR1 and CDR2: SGHVS and FNYEAQ. The CDR3 extends over 15 amino acids. CDR3 region: CASSPVPSGANVLTF. CDR3 bases: TGTGCCAGCAGCCCCGTGCCCTCTGGGGCCAACGTCCTGACTTTC. The variable domain in full, with the rest retrieved from reference TRBV7-6 and TRBJ2-6, is GAGVSQSPRYKVTKRGQDVALRCDPISGHVSLYWYRQALGQGPEFLTYFNYEAQQDKSGLPNDRFSAERPEGSISTLTIQRTEQRDSAMYRCASSPVPSGANVLTFGAGSRLTVL.

In the case of this clonotype: Since a much larger clone is just one base distant, this may be a read error. This chain uses TRBV7-6 with TRBJ2-6, with D perhaps TRBD1 (6 bases). The germline V gene has CDR1 SGHVS and CDR2 FNYEAQ. The CDR3 totals 18 residues. The V and J ends lost 1 base and 0 bases respectively, with 13 bases between them. This CDR3 reads CASSLDWGPDSGANVLTF. CDR3 coding DNA: TGTGCCAGCAGCTTAGACTGGGGGCCAGACTCTGGGGCCAACGTCCTGACTTTC.

The sample holds a few counts of this clonotype. The chain links TRBV7-6 to TRBJ1-4, with D uncertain. V was cut by 1 base and J by 3 bases, with 12 bases left in between. This CDR3 has 16 amino acids. The V gene's germline CDR1 is SGHVS and CDR2 FNYEAQ. In DNA, the CDR3 is TGTGCCAGCAGCTTAGTGGTAACTGGGGCTAATGAAAAACTGTTTTTT. Amino acids: CASSLVVTGANEKLFF.

This clonotype has a handful of counts. The chain is built from TRBV28 and TRBJ2-1; D is unclear. The CDR3 spans 14 residues. The V end was cut by 5 bases, the J end by 5 bases, with 13 bases between. The germline V gene encodes CDR1 MDHEN and CDR2 SYDVKM. CDR3 nucleotide sequence: TGTGCCAGCAGTCGGATTAGCACGAACAATGAGCAGTTCTTC. It yields the protein CASSRISTNNEQFF. The full variable domain, rest sourced from reference TRBV28 and TRBJ2-1, is DVKVTQSSRYLVKRTGEKVFLECVQDMDHENMFWYRQDPGLGLRLIYFSYDVKMKEKGDIPEGYSVSREKKERFSLILESASTNQTSMYLCASSRISTNNEQFFGPGTRLTVL.